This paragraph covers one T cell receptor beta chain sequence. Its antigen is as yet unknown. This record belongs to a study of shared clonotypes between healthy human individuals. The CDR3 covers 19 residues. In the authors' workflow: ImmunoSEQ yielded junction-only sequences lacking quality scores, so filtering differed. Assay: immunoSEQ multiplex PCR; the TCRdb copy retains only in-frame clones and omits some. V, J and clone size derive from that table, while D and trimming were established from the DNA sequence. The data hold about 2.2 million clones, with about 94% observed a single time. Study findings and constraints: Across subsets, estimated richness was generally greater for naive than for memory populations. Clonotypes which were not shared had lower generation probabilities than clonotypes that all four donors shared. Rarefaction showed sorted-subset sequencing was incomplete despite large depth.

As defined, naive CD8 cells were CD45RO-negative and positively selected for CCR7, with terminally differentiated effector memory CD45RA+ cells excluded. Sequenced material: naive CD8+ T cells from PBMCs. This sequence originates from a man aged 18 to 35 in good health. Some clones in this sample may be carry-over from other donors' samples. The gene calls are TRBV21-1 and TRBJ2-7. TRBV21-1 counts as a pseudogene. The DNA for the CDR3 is TGTGCCAGCAGCAAGAGGGGACAGGCCGGCGGGGGGTCTCGATCCGAGCAGTACTTC. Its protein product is CASSKRGQAGGGSRSEQYF.